The clone carrying this T cell receptor beta chain was detected ten times or more. Its antigen is still unknown. The V end was cut by 5 bases, the J end by 3 bases, with 17 bases between. The CDR3 length is 15 residues. Germline-derived CDR1 and CDR2 are SEHNR and FQNEAQ (reference sequence). TCRdb called the reads again in MiXCR, with one record for every CDR3 protein. The table includes 35,000 to 55,000 distinct CDR3 sequences, roughly a fifth detected once. The data were taken from a study of T cell repertoires in cytomegalovirus infection. Study at large: Evidence of both CMV infection and a matching HLA type came from public TCR beta signatures.

Study-wide points: HLA-C-restricted TCR beta clonotypes specific for CMV led the ex vivo response.

This chain joins TRBV7-9 and TRBJ2-7, with D perhaps TRBD2 (6 bases). Here the sequenced sample was CD8+ T cells from cultured PBMCs, taken from culture after CMV antigen stimulation. This clonotype was obtained from a human donor in good health (CMV status not recorded). Some clones in this sample may be carry-over from other donors' samples. The CDR3: CASSEPRDGGYEQYF. The CDR3 nucleotides read TGTGCCAGCAGCGAACCCCGGGACGGGGGCTACGAGCAGTACTTC. The variable domain in full, with the rest retrieved from reference TRBV7-9 and TRBJ2-7, is DTGVSQNPRHKITKRGQNVTFRCDPISEHNRLYWYRQTLGQGPEFLTYFQNEAQLEKSRLLSDRFSAERPKGSFSTLEIQRTEQGDSAMYLCASSEPRDGGYEQYFGPGTRLTVT.